These T cell receptor beta chains were read from a single sample in a study of OX40 agonist ivuxolimab in advanced cancers. Libraries were prepared by immunoSEQ multiplex PCR; TCRdb keeps only in-frame clonotypes and omits some of them. Of about 66,000 clones in the sample, under 90% were seen once. The sample here was CD4+ or CD8+ T cells sorted from blood, taken in a trial of the OX40 agonist ivuxolimab. These receptors originate from an adult with an advanced solid tumor such as melanoma, head and neck, liver or kidney cancer. Both conserved end residues are part of each CDR3. A D gene is named only where the DNA matches it firmly. Clone size is stated in some rows and not others, as once, few, many or a class when expanded.

clone_size: NA
v_call: TRBV5-1
j_call: TRBJ2-5
d_call: TRBD2
cdr3_nt: TGCGCCAGCAGCTTGAGTACTAGCGGAGAGACCCAGTACTTC
cdr3_aa: CASSLSTSGETQYF

clone_size: NA
v_call: TRBV19
j_call: TRBJ2-1
d_call: TRBD1
cdr3_nt: TGTGCCAGTAGTCCCCGAGGGGAAGGGGGCAGGAATGAGCAGTTCTTC
cdr3_aa: CASSPRGEGGRNEQFF

clone_size: NA
v_call: TRBV6-6
j_call: TRBJ1-1
d_call: NA
cdr3_nt: TGTGCCAGCAGTTACTCGAGACAGGAAACTGAAGCTTTCTTT
cdr3_aa: CASSYSRQETEAFF

clone_size: NA
v_call: TRBV19
j_call: TRBJ1-5
d_call: NA
cdr3_nt: TGTGCCAGTAGTATGCGGGGACTGCGAGATAGCAATCAGCCCCAGCATTTT
cdr3_aa: CASSMRGLRDSNQPQHF

clone_size: NA
v_call: TRBV29-1
j_call: TRBJ2-7
d_call: NA
cdr3_nt: TGCAGCGTTGAGTACTGGCAGACCTACGAGCAGTACTTC
cdr3_aa: CSVEYWQTYEQYF

clone_size: NA
v_call: TRBV7-2
j_call: TRBJ1-1
d_call: NA
cdr3_nt: TGTGCCAGCAGCTTTACAGGGTGGACGTACACTGAAGCTTTCTTT
cdr3_aa: CASSFTGWTYTEAFF

clone_size: once
v_call: TRBV10-3
j_call: TRBJ2-7
d_call: NA
cdr3_nt: TGTGCCATCAGTGATCGGGGGGCGCAGGACGAGCAGTACTTC
cdr3_aa: CAISDRGAQDEQYF

clone_size: NA
v_call: TRBV6-1
j_call: TRBJ2-2
d_call: NA
cdr3_nt: TGTGCCTCTCACAGGGGACTAGAAGTAACCGGGGAGCTGTTTTTT
cdr3_aa: CASHRGLEVTGELFF

clone_size: NA
v_call: TRBV6-5
j_call: TRBJ1-6
d_call: NA
cdr3_nt: TGTGCCAGCAGCACCCGGGCGGGGCGCGGTTCACCCCTCCACTTT
cdr3_aa: CASSTRAGRGSPLHF

clone_size: NA
v_call: TRBV18
j_call: TRBJ1-1
d_call: TRBD1
cdr3_nt: TGTGCCAGCTCACCAAGTATGGACAGGGTTGACACTGAAGCTTTCTTT
cdr3_aa: CASSPSMDRVDTEAFF

clone_size: NA
v_call: TRBV6-6
j_call: TRBJ2-2
d_call: NA
cdr3_nt: TGTGCCAGCAGCCGACGGGGTGAATCGTCCGGGGAGCTGTTTTTT
cdr3_aa: CASSRRGESSGELFF

clone_size: once
v_call: TRBV7-2
j_call: TRBJ2-5
d_call: NA
cdr3_nt: TGTGCCAGCAGCTTAGCTTACGGCATCCAAGAGACCCAGTACTTC
cdr3_aa: CASSLAYGIQETQYF